Reported below is one T cell receptor beta chain. Its antigen is unknown. No quality values exist for individual bases; no much larger clone is one base distant. These data belong to a study of T cell responses to AZD1222 COVID-19 vaccine (dated by TCRdb to the early 2020s). About the full investigation: AZD1222 recipients whose second dose came at about 4 weeks and those whose second dose came at about 12 weeks were combined into one group, since spike-specific TCR depth and breadth did not differ between the two schedules. A total of just over 230 trial participants underwent TCR sequencing, of whom 207 had received two doses of AZD1222 and approximately 25 had received two doses of the MenACWY control vaccine. Trial participants were enrolled into age subgroups of 18-55, 56-69 and 70-plus years, which contained 148, 28 and 57 TCR-sequenced participants, respectively. Points the paper makes about the study in general: Nearly half of unique spike-specific TCRs reportedly recognized epitopes outside regions mutated in the B.1.351 and B.1.1.7 variants. After two AZD1222 doses, spike-specific TCR breadth and depth were significantly higher than at day 0 and than in MenACWY recipients. Conclusions about previously exposed vaccinees were limited because only six or seven AZD1222 recipients were SARS-CoV-2 seropositive at baseline. The 56-69-year group was small, and its depth increase did not reach significance, likely because of low power. Because no samples from the day 14 peak response were available, repertoires could be characterized only after the peak T cell response. Participants were mostly white British, with more females than males. The authors suggested clonal diversity may have been underestimated. CD4 TCRs associated with the vaccine covered the entire spike protein, and the dominant responses were in regions 160-218 and 743-854.

The CDR3 regions of human TCRbeta chains were analyzed by immunosequencing. In the source study's methods: TCRs in the repertoires were compared against a reference library of SARS-CoV-2-specific TCRs that had been generated with the MIRA antigen-specificity platform. Breadth was defined as the fraction of unique TCRs that were SARS-CoV-2-associated. Depth was defined as the fraction of total T cells that were SARS-CoV-2-associated. Using the MIRA data, every spike-specific TCR was mapped to the spike region that the TCR reacted to and assigned to either a CD4 or a CD8 class. Log10-transformed breadth and depth values were compared by one-way ANOVA with Sidak's multiple comparisons tests. In its TCRdb copy, this immuneACCESS table keeps in-frame sequences only and misses some clones. Where compared with another copy, unresolved V genes explain less than half of these, and the others have no known cause. V and J calls and clone size follow that table, whereas D and trimming were derived from the DNA. Within this sample are about 140,000 clones, with 85% to 90% of them counted one time only. The ten most abundant clones make up about 6% of the sample.

The time point label, as the study defines it: baseline before first vaccination. The vaccinee samples were drawn from two UK trials, COV001 and COV002, one of which was a single-blind randomized controlled phase 2/3 trial testing AZD1222 (ChAdOx1 nCoV-19) in healthy adults. For TCRbeta chain sequencing, PBMC samples from trial participants were taken at day 0 and at day 28 after the second dose. Sequenced material: peripheral blood, taken on day 0 of AZD1222 vaccination. This receptor was obtained from an adult in good health.

The CDR3: CASLRNRRTEKLFF. The DNA sequence is given as TGTGCCAGCCTTCGAAACCGAAGGACAGAAAAACTGTTTTTT. The chain employs TRBV6-5 and TRBJ1-4; TRBD1 is a weak D gene call, 5 bases matching. From a lookup of the germline V gene, CDR1 and CDR2 are MNHEY and SVGAGI. The junction shows trimming of 8 bases on V and 8 bases on J, plus 18 bases between the germline ends. Inclusive of the bounding cysteine and phenylalanine, the CDR3 is 14 residues long. Of the read, only the CDR3 DNA is kept; its 42 bases are in frame from base 1.